This paragraph reports one T cell receptor beta chain. The data originate from a study of blood T cell repertoires in COVID-19. Study-level background: The origin of the acute and convalescent COVID-19 samples was the United States, Italy and Spain.

The CDR3 loop spans 17 amino acids. J gave up 1 base and V 5 bases, and 9 bases lay outside the gene matches. Germline V gives CDR1 SGHTA, CDR2 FQGNSA. Original handling: Amplification from reference gene primers served as the basis for estimated nucleated cell counts. Sequencing was performed with immunoSEQ multiplex PCR; in TCRdb, only in-frame clones are kept and a portion is missing. That table supplies the V and J calls and clone size; D and trimming were determined from the DNA. The table records about 140,000 clones, over 60% of them present only once. Sequencing was carried out using peripheral blood. This TCR was recovered from an elderly man with acute or convalescent COVID-19. This chain uses TRBV7-2 with TRBJ2-2; 8 nucleotides match TRBD2. This chain's CDR3 is CASSHGAGTRNTGELFF. Written as DNA, the CDR3 is TGTGCCAGCAGCCACGGAGCCGGGACTAGGAACACCGGGGAGCTGTTTTTT.